This entry lists 23 T cell receptor beta chains sequenced from one sample in a study of blood T cell repertoires in COVID-19. Some clones are missing from TCRdb's copy, which holds only in-frame ones; the method was immunoSEQ multiplex PCR. The top ten clones hold 2% to 2.5% of a sample with roughly 280,000 clones, about 90% of them seen once. Sequenced material: peripheral blood. Every receptor here comes from a woman between 50 and 59 years old who had recovered from COVID-19.

The chain carries TRBV3-1 (or the pseudogene TRBV3-2) and TRBJ1-5; no definite D call. Trimming took 3 bases from V and 0 from J, leaving 12 bases between them. The length of the CDR3 is 16 residues. CDR1 is LGHDT, CDR2 YNNKEL, per germline (reference sequence). The CDR3 sequence: CASSQNPEASNQPQHF. CDR3 nucleotides: TGTGCCAGCAGCCAGAATCCCGAGGCTAGCAATCAGCCCCAGCATTTT.

The chain has TRBV18 and TRBJ1-1; 7 nucleotides match TRBD1. Germline V gene sequence: CDR1 KGHSH, CDR2 LQKENI. The CDR3 sequence is 18 residues long. Unmatched junction bases numbered 14, after V lost 3 bases and J lost 1 base. The CDR3: CASSPSLATGTANTEAFF. CDR3 coding DNA: TGTGCCAGCTCACCCAGCCTTGCTACCGGGACAGCGAACACTGAAGCTTTCTTT.

The gene calls are TRBV5-6 and TRBJ1-2, with 7 bases fitting TRBD1. This CDR3 is 14 amino acids long. The germline V gene encodes CDR1 SGHDT and CDR2 YYEEEE. J was trimmed by 7 bases and V by 4 bases; bases with no gene match: 10. The CDR3 sequence: CASSPTGSLFGYTF. The DNA for the CDR3 is TGTGCCAGCAGCCCGACAGGGTCCCTCTTTGGCTACACCTTC. Combining the CDR3 with reference TRBV5-6 and TRBJ1-2 gives the whole variable domain DAGVTQSPTHLIKTRGQQVTLRCSPKSGHDTVSWYQQALGQGPQFIFQYYEEEERQRGNFPDRFSGHQFPNYSSELNVNALLLGDSALYLCASSPTGSLFGYTFGSGTRLTVV.

The chain carries TRBV11-3 and TRBJ2-6; 8 nucleotides line up with TRBD1. There are 15 residues in the CDR3. Trimming at V came to 5 bases and at J to 2 bases, leaving 2 bases not matched to a gene. CDR1 and CDR2 (germline): SGHNT, YENEEA. This CDR3 reads CASSQGAAGANVLTF. Here the CDR3 DNA reads TGTGCCAGCAGCCAGGGGGCGGCTGGGGCCAACGTCCTGACTTTC.

The rearrangement joins TRBV28 to TRBJ1-1; 8 bases are a match to TRBD1. The CDR3 consists of 17 residues. Unmatched junction bases numbered 14, after V lost 5 bases and J lost 3 bases. From germline, CDR1 is MDHEN and CDR2 SYDVKM. The CDR3 sequence: CASSPDRARFGYTEAFF. The CDR3 DNA is TGTGCCAGCAGTCCGGACAGGGCACGATTTGGGTACACTGAAGCTTTCTTT.

The chain joins TRBV5-1 to TRBJ2-3; 8 positions match TRBD2. Germline V gene lookup returns CDR1 SGHRS and CDR2 YFSETQ. The V segment lost 3 bases and the J segment 5 bases; nucleotides outside the gene matches: 11. The CDR3 covers 16 residues. Here the CDR3 DNA reads TGCGCCAGCAGCTCAGGATTAGCGGGGAGAGGAGATACGCAGTATTTT. Protein: CASSSGLAGRGDTQYF.

The chain recombines TRBV7-2 with TRBJ2-7, with 11 nucleotides matching TRBD2. CDR3 length: 16 amino acids. V lost 2 bases, J lost 3 bases, and 6 bases stayed unmatched. Germline lookup yields CDR1 SGHTA and CDR2 FQGNSA. The CDR3 region has the DNA TGTGCCAGCAGCTTAATGGCTAGCGGGGGGATCTACGAGCAGTACTTC. Encoded protein: CASSLMASGGIYEQYF.

V is TRBV19 and J is TRBJ2-2, with a tentative D call TRBD2 (7 bases). Trimming took 4 bases from V and 2 from J, leaving 11 bases between them. The CDR3 is 15 residues long. Germline assignment: CDR1 LNHDA and CDR2 SQIVND (reference sequence). CDR3 sequence: CASSRRGGNTGELFF. The CDR3, as DNA: TGTGCCAGTAGTAGGAGGGGGGGAAACACCGGGGAGCTGTTTTTT.

This clone was observed a handful of times. The rearrangement uses TRBV19 and TRBJ2-7; possible D gene TRBD1, 6 bases. This CDR3 contains 12 residues. The ends were cut back, 6 bases at V and 6 bases at J, with 12 bases in the middle. Germline V CDR1 and CDR2: LNHDA, SQIVND (reference sequence). CDR3 bases: TGTGCCAGTAGAACAGGGTTGGGCGAGCAGTACTTC. Translated, it gives CASRTGLGEQYF.

The chain couples TRBV9 to TRBJ2-2; D possibly corresponds to TRBD1 (6 bases). The CDR3 totals 13 residues. V lost 10 bases and J lost 0, with 10 bases in between. Germline CDR1 reads SGDLS; CDR2 reads YYNGEE. The CDR3 sequence: CASDRPNTGELFF. CDR3 nucleotides: TGTGCCTCAGACAGGCCGAACACCGGGGAGCTGTTTTTT. Full variable domain (rest looked up from reference TRBV9 and TRBJ2-2): DSGVTQTPKHLITATGQRVTLRCSPRSGDLSVYWYQQSLDQGLQFLIQYYNGEERAKGNILERFSAQQFPDLHSELNLSSLELGDSALYFCASDRPNTGELFFGEGSRLTVL.

This clone was found a few times. The genes are TRBV6-2 or TRBV6-3 and TRBJ2-7; 7 bases match TRBD1. J was trimmed by 7 bases and V by 2 bases; bases with no gene match: 11. Germline V lookup: CDR1 MNHEY, CDR2 SVGEGT. The CDR3 length is 15 residues. The CDR3 coding sequence is TGTGCCAGCAGTTACGGTACAGGGGCTTTAAGGGAGCAGTACTTC. Protein: CASSYGTGALREQYF.

The V call is TRBV28, the J call TRBJ2-7; D unresolved. Trimming cost V 5 bases and J 0 bases, with 11 bases left between them. The CDR3 extends over 14 amino acids. The germline V gene has CDR1 MDHEN and CDR2 SYDVKM. CDR3 region: CASSHHTDSYEQYF. DNA of the CDR3: TGTGCCAGCAGTCATCACACCGACTCCTACGAGCAGTACTTC.

The chain uses TRBV9 and TRBJ2-2, with D tentatively TRBD2 (6 bases). The V end was cut by 4 bases, the J end by 6 bases, with 16 bases between. Germline V gene data show CDR1 as SGDLS and CDR2 as YYNGEE. The CDR3 has 15 amino acids. The DNA for the CDR3 is TGTGCCAGCAGCCAAAGGGCGGGAAGGTCCGGGGAGCTGTTTTTT. Its translation: CASSQRAGRSGELFF.

The V call is TRBV19, the J call TRBJ2-7; tentatively, D is TRBD1 (6 bases). V gave up 4 bases and J gave up 2 bases, with 18 bases separating them. The germline V gene encodes CDR1 LNHDA and CDR2 SQIVND (reference sequence). CDR3 length equals 16 residues. For the CDR3, the DNA is TGTGCCAGTAGTACCTCCGGCGCGGACAGCGCCTACGAGCAGTACTTC. Its protein is CASSTSGADSAYEQYF.

This chain uses TRBV7-2 with TRBJ2-7; the D gene is possibly TRBD2 (6 bases). Germline-derived CDR1 and CDR2 are SGHTA and FQGNSA. V was clipped by 4 bases and J by 4 bases, with 8 bases between them. This CDR3 is built from 12 residues. The CDR3 sequence: CASSWGLYEQYF. The CDR3 DNA follows: TGTGCCAGCAGCTGGGGACTGTACGAGCAGTACTTC.

The chain links TRBV27 to TRBJ1-2; 8 bases agree with TRBD1. The CDR3 totals 21 residues. Germline-derived CDR1 and CDR2 are MNHEY and SMNVEV (reference sequence). J lost 0 bases, V lost 6 bases, and 24 bases had no gene match. In nucleotides, the CDR3 is TGTGCCAGCAGCTCCTACGGGACAGGAGGAATGTTCCCACGGGCTAACTATGGCTACACCTTC. This sequence encodes CASSSYGTGGMFPRANYGYTF.

This sequence joins TRBV27 and TRBJ1-6, with D perhaps TRBD1 (6 bases). Germline V gives CDR1 MNHEY, CDR2 SMNVEV (reference sequence). This CDR3 region has 14 residues. Trimming stripped 6 bases from V and 6 bases from J, with 12 bases between. CDR3 protein: CASSGQPFNSPLHF. CDR3 DNA: TGTGCCAGCAGCGGACAGCCGTTTAATTCACCCCTCCACTTT.

This clone was counted between two and nine times. In DNA form, the CDR3 reads TGTGCCAGCAGCCATACAAAAAAGGGACAGGGTTGGGGCTATGGCTACACCTTC. Protein sequence: CASSHTKKGQGWGYGYTF. V and J are TRBV7-9 and TRBJ1-2, with 9 bases lining up with TRBD1. The CDR3 length is 18 residues. J lost 4 bases, V lost 5 bases, and 17 bases had no gene match. From germline, CDR1 is SEHNR and CDR2 FQNEAQ (reference sequence). The full variable domain, completed using reference TRBV7-9 and TRBJ1-2, is DTGVSQNPRHKITKRGQNVTFRCDPISEHNRLYWYRQTLGQGPEFLTYFQNEAQLEKSRLLSDRFSAERPKGSFSTLEIQRTEQGDSAMYLCASSHTKKGQGWGYGYTFGSGTRLTVV.

The chain employs TRBV28 and TRBJ2-3, with TRBD2 matching over 12 bases. CDR3 length: 16 residues. Looked up from germline, CDR1 is MDHEN and CDR2 is SYDVKM. V was clipped by 4 bases and J by 8 bases; unmatched bases: 10. This chain's CDR3 is CASSSSLAGGRGTQYF. The CDR3 DNA is TGTGCCAGCAGTTCATCTCTAGCGGGAGGGCGGGGTACGCAGTATTTT.

The chain has TRBV18 and TRBJ1-1; D uncertain. The V gene's germline CDR1 is KGHSH and CDR2 LQKENI. The CDR3 runs 13 residues. V lost 4 bases, J lost 5 bases, and 11 bases lay in between. The CDR3 sequence is CASSQAGWTEAFF. The CDR3 nucleotides read TGTGCCAGCTCACAAGCGGGGTGGACTGAAGCTTTCTTT.

About this clone: Other DNA sequences in the sample encode the same CDR3. The rearrangement joins TRBV28 to TRBJ1-2; 9 bases are a match to TRBD1. CDR1 and CDR2 from the germline V gene are MDHEN and SYDVKM. The CDR3 has 13 amino acids. V shed 5 bases, J shed 4 bases, and the junction held 2 bases outside the gene matches. The CDR3 DNA reads TGTGCCAGCAGTCCGGGACAGGGCTATGGCTACACCTTC. Encoded protein: CASSPGQGYGYTF.

The chain's CDR3 is CSASQTVNYEQYF. The CDR3 bases are TGCAGTGCTAGTCAAACGGTAAACTACGAGCAGTACTTC. The chain uses TRBV20-1 and TRBJ2-7; D is unclear. CDR1 and CDR2 (germline): DFQATT, SNEGSKA (reference sequence). The CDR3 is 13 residues long. Between the trimmed V and J ends, which lost 3 bases and 3 bases, there was a span of 12 bases.

The chain employs TRBV9 and TRBJ1-2; D gene uncertain. V gave up 2 bases and J gave up 6 bases, with 20 bases separating them. Per germline, CDR1 SGDLS and CDR2 YYNGEE. CDR3 length: 16 amino acids. CDR3 in DNA: TGTGCCAGCAGCGTTCGCTGGGATCCCGGAGGCGATGGCTACACCTTC. It encodes CASSVRWDPGGDGYTF.